This T cell receptor (beta chain) was identified in a study of T cells in Graves' hyperthyroidism and ophthalmopathy. TCR beta CDR3 region amplification was performed from RNA transcripts. Primed by the HTBI set, a first-round RT-PCR was run on the TCR CDR3. TCRdb re-derived calls from the multiplex PCR reads in MiXCR, one entry per CDR3 protein. The data hold some 530,000 distinct CDR3 sequences, with roughly 23% observed a single time. Among ophthalmopathy patients, the Clinical Activity Score reached at least 3, the NOSPECS grade reached at least 4, and duration remained under 3 months. PBMCs were collected from an approximately 10 ml volume of fresh peripheral blood. As to this clonotype: No antigen is known for it.

Deletions cut 6 bases from V and 4 bases from J, with 12 bases between. Germline CDR1 LGHNT, CDR2 FRNRAP. The CDR3 length is 13 residues. Study conclusions and caveats: Most expanded thyroid clonotypes above 0.001 also appeared in blood.

This sequence was found in a woman aged 70-85 years with Graves' ophthalmopathy. Source material: blood. V is TRBV12-5 and J is TRBJ2-5; D perhaps matches TRBD2 (5 bases). The CDR3 protein is CASGRTLAETQYF. CDR3 nucleotide sequence: TGTGCTAGTGGCCGGACCCTAGCAGAGACCCAGTACTTC. Using reference TRBV12-5 and TRBJ2-5 for the parts outside the CDR3, the full variable domain is DARVTQTPRHKVTEMGQEVTMRCQPILGHNTVFWYRQTMMQGLELLAYFRNRAPLDDSGMPKDRFSAEMPDATLATLKIQPSEPRDSAVYFCASGRTLAETQYFGPGTRLLVL.